This record concerns one T cell receptor beta chain sequence. Authors' methods: Amplification from reference gene primers served as the basis for estimated nucleated cell counts. Generated by immunoSEQ multiplex PCR, the TCRdb table keeps only in-frame clones and is missing some. The V and J calls and the clone size are those of that table, but D and trimming were determined from the DNA. The sample lists roughly 100,000 clones; 71% were seen once. The data were obtained in a study of blood T cell repertoires in COVID-19. Whole-study context: Acute and convalescent COVID-19 samples came from the United States, Italy and Spain. The cDNA or gDNA used as material had been derived from T cells, B-cell-depleted T cells, or PBMCs.

The sequence came from a human donor with acute or convalescent COVID-19. The donor label of this sample is uncertain. Sequencing was done on a sample of peripheral blood.

The CDR3 here is CASSIQSQINQPQHF. As DNA, the CDR3 is TGTGCCAGTAGTATTCAGTCCCAGATCAATCAGCCCCAGCATTTT. The J gene is TRBJ1-5, the V gene TRBV19; no reliable D call. Trimming shortened V by 3 bases and J by 3 bases, and 12 bases separated the two germline ends. The CDR3 loop spans 15 amino acids. CDR1 is LNHDA and CDR2 is SQIVND in the germline V gene (reference sequence).